Presented here are 10 T cell receptor beta chains from one specimen sequenced in a study of cytomegalovirus exposure and HLA in healthy donors. PCR primers comprised 60 Vbeta and 13 Jbeta primers. Profiled with immunoSEQ multiplex PCR; TCRdb holds only in-frame clones, not every one. The sample yields around 120,000 clones, nearly 85% seen once. The specimen sequenced was PBMCs. These receptors were obtained from a boy aged 5 to 17 in good health and CMV-seronegative.

The chain is built from TRBV2 and TRBJ2-7; 10 nucleotides agree with TRBD1. The CDR3 is 14 amino acids. V lost 6 bases, J lost 3 bases, and 5 bases stayed unmatched. Germline assignment: CDR1 SNHLY and CDR2 FYNNEI. CDR3 region: CASRGWDRGYEQYF. CDR3 nucleotide sequence: TGTGCCAGCAGGGGTTGGGACAGGGGCTACGAGCAGTACTTC. Complete variable domain (other parts from reference TRBV2 and TRBJ2-7): EPEVTQTPSHQVTQMGQEVILRCVPISNHLYFYWYRQILGQKVEFLVSFYNNEISEKSEIFDDQFSVERPDGSNFTLKIRSTKLEDSAMYFCASRGWDRGYEQYFGPGTRLTVT.

The chain links TRBV4-1 to TRBJ2-1; D might be TRBD2 (5 bases). Between the trimmed V and J ends, which lost 1 base and 5 bases, there was a span of 6 bases. The V gene's germline CDR1 is MGHRA and CDR2 YSYEKL. CDR3 length: 13 amino acids. The DNA for the CDR3 is TGCGCCAGCAGCCAAGTGGAGGACAATGAGCAGTTCTTC. This sequence encodes CASSQVEDNEQFF.

This clone was counted a few times. The chain is built from TRBV7-3 and TRBJ2-5; TRBD2 might be the D (5 bases). Germline lookup yields CDR1 SGHTA and CDR2 FQGTGA. Trimming took off 5 bases at V and 5 bases at J, with 15 bases between the two ends. This CDR3 comprises 14 residues. The CDR3 region has the DNA TGTGCCAGCAGCCCAAAACGGGGAAGGGAGACCCAGTACTTC. Translating gives CASSPKRGRETQYF.

J is TRBJ2-7 and V is TRBV4-2; 11 positions match TRBD2. Germline CDR1 is LGHNA and CDR2 is YNFKEQ. The CDR3 contains 18 residues. Germline trimming cut 0 bases from V and 4 bases from J; bases unmatched to any gene: 11. The CDR3 bases are TGTGCCAGCAGCCAAGATCCCCTCCGACTAGCGGGACGGTACGAGCAGTACTTC. Encoded protein: CASSQDPLRLAGRYEQYF.

This clone occurred once. The V gene is TRBV10-3, the J gene TRBJ1-3; D not certain. Germline lookup yields CDR1 ENHRY and CDR2 SYGVKD. Trimming removed 0 bases at V and 3 bases at J, with 12 bases between. The CDR3 runs to 16 residues. DNA of the CDR3: TGTGCCATCAGTGAGTCGGGTCAGAGGAGTGGAAACACCATATATTTT. This translates into CAISESGQRSGNTIYF.

This sequence joins TRBV30 and TRBJ2-7; TRBD1 matches at 10 bases. CDR1 and CDR2 from the germline V gene are GTSNPN and SVGIG (reference sequence). The CDR3 length is 15 residues. Trimming cost V 3 bases and J 2 bases; bases outside gene matches: 7. The CDR3 DNA reads TGTGCCTGGAGGGGACAGGGGCCCTTCGCCTACGAGCAGTACTTC. Translation gives CAWRGQGPFAYEQYF.

The rearrangement links TRBV27 to TRBJ2-7; D is undetermined. The germline CDR1 and CDR2 sequences are MNHEY and SMNVEV (reference sequence). The V end lost 0 bases, the J end lost 2 bases, and 20 bases lay between the germline ends. This CDR3 region has 18 residues. CDR3 in DNA: TGTGCCAGCAGTTTATCCTATACCCATCTCGAGATCCCCTACGAGCAGTACTTC. This gives the protein CASSLSYTHLEIPYEQYF.

V and J are TRBV29-1 and TRBJ1-2; D is uncertain. Deletions cut 0 bases from V and 5 bases from J, with 16 bases between. From germline, CDR1 is SQVTM and CDR2 ANQGSEA. This CDR3 comprises 15 residues. The CDR3 DNA sequence: TGCAGCGTTGAAGATCTGGCAGGCCGGGGATATGGCTACACCTTC. Amino acids: CSVEDLAGRGYGYTF.

In its sample, this clone was seen a few times. CDR3: CASSFGLPTDTQYF. In nucleotides, the CDR3 is TGCGCCAGCAGCTTCGGACTTCCCACAGATACGCAGTATTTT. This chain links TRBV5-1 with TRBJ2-3; D is perhaps TRBD2 (5 bases). CDR3 length equals 14 residues. Trimming left V 2 bases short and J 2 bases short, with 9 bases between. Germline V lookup: CDR1 SGHRS, CDR2 YFSETQ.

V is TRBV29-1 and J is TRBJ2-5; the D gene is possibly TRBD2 (5 bases). Germline assignment: CDR1 SQVTM and CDR2 ANQGSEA. The CDR3 length is 12 residues. V shed 5 bases and J shed 5 bases, with 12 bases lying between them. For the CDR3, the DNA is TGCAGCGTTTTAAGTTGGGAGGAGACCCAGTACTTC. It specifies CSVLSWEETQYF.